The 7 T cell receptor beta chains presented below share a single source sample, sequenced in a study of blood T cell repertoires in COVID-19. Sequencing used immunoSEQ multiplex PCR; TCRdb keeps in-frame clones, though not all of them. The sample lists about 300,000 clones, roughly 90% seen once, with about 6.8% in the top ten. Sequencing used peripheral blood. The origin of the receptors is a man aged 18 to 35 who had recovered from COVID-19.

V gene TRBV7-2 combines with J gene TRBJ2-1; 7 nucleotides align to TRBD2. V trimming: 4 bases; J trimming: 3 bases; junction bases outside the gene matches: 9. Per germline, CDR1 SGHTA and CDR2 FQGNSA. The CDR3 length is 16 residues. The CDR3 DNA follows: TGTGCCAGCAGCTCATGGGGCGGCGGGGGCTACAATGAGCAGTTCTTC. This sequence encodes CASSSWGGGGYNEQFF.

The J gene is TRBJ2-2, the V gene TRBV4-3, with D perhaps matching TRBD1 (6 bases). CDR1 and CDR2 from the germline V gene are LGHNA and YSLEER. Trimming took 2 bases from V and 6 from J, leaving 13 bases between them. The CDR3 runs 15 residues. CDR3 in amino acids: CASSQKQGDAGELFF. The CDR3 DNA is TGCGCCAGCAGCCAAAAACAGGGTGACGCCGGGGAGCTGTTTTTT.

The chain uses TRBV4-3 and TRBJ1-1; D unclear. V was pared by 0 bases and J by 7 bases, with 15 bases between. Germline CDR1 is LGHNA and CDR2 is YSLEER. The CDR3 runs to 15 residues. The CDR3 DNA is TGCGCCAGCAGCCAAGATGATTATACGAGATTTGAAGCTTTCTTT. This encodes CASSQDDYTRFEAFF.

This clone showed up just a few times. The V call is TRBV2, the J call TRBJ1-6; D not resolved. Looked up from germline, CDR1 is SNHLY and CDR2 is FYNNEI. The CDR3 is 12 residues long. Trimming left V 4 bases short and J 7 bases short, with 5 bases between. The CDR3 sequence: CASSGGNSPLHF. CDR3 DNA: TGTGCCAGCAGTGGCGGGAATTCACCCCTCCACTTT.

This clone was picked up one time. As DNA, the CDR3 is TGTGCCAGCTCACCAATGACTAGCGGGGGGCAGAACACCGGGGAGCTGTTTTTT. It codes for CASSPMTSGGQNTGELFF. The chain links TRBV18 to TRBJ2-2; 13 bases match TRBD2. CDR3 length: 18 residues. Losses at the gene ends were 2 bases for V and 1 base for J; bases not matched to a gene: 4. CDR1 KGHSH and CDR2 LQKENI come from the germline V gene.

V is TRBV20-1 and J is TRBJ2-1; 8 bases map to TRBD2. Trimming cost V 4 bases and J 0 bases; bases outside gene matches: 11. Germline V gene lookup returns CDR1 DFQATT and CDR2 SNEGSKA (reference sequence). The CDR3 has 17 residues. CDR3 protein: CSAIETGGFNSYNEQFF. The CDR3 DNA reads as TGCAGTGCTATTGAAACGGGAGGGTTTAACTCCTACAATGAGCAGTTCTTC.

The chain combines TRBV4-1 with TRBJ2-7, with 7 bases aligning to TRBD1. Germline V gives CDR1 MGHRA, CDR2 YSYEKL. The CDR3 sequence is 15 residues long. J lost 2 bases, V lost 3 bases, and 7 bases had no gene match. Here the CDR3 reads CASSQERDSTYEQYF. The CDR3 nucleotides are TGCGCCAGCAGCCAGGAACGGGACAGTACCTACGAGCAGTACTTC.